Listed below are T cell receptor beta chains from one sample, sequenced in a study of control samples from healthy donors and cancer patients. Profiled with immunoSEQ multiplex PCR; TCRdb holds only in-frame clones, not every one. The sample consists of around 68,000 clones, 83% of them appearing once. Sequenced sample: blood. The origin of the receptors is a man between 60 and 75 years old in good health. Both conserved end residues are part of each CDR3. The D gene is left open where the match is weak. Clone size is not always given. Where it is, it says once, few, many or a class for expanded clones.

j_call	d_call	clone_size	cdr3_length	v_call	cdr3_aa	cdr3_nt
TRBJ2-1	TRBD2	NA	14	TRBV5-1	CASTAGAFGDEQFF	TGCGCCAGCACGGCGGGAGCCTTCGGAGATGAGCAGTTCTTC
TRBJ1-6	NA	once	15	TRBV19	CASRPLRDFTSPLHF	TGTGCCAGTAGGCCCCTCCGGGACTTTACTTCACCCCTCCACTTT
TRBJ2-1	NA	NA	15	TRBV7-6	CASSLLGSSYNEQFF	TGTGCCAGCAGCTTACTGGGTTCGTCCTACAATGAGCAGTTCTTC
TRBJ1-1	NA	once	13	TRBV6-4	CASSLMENTEAFF	TGTGCCAGCAGTCTGATGGAGAACACTGAAGCTTTCTTT
TRBJ1-4	TRBD1	NA	18	TRBV9	CASSPNLGGTGGNEKLFF	TGTGCCAGCAGCCCGAACCTCGGGGGGACAGGGGGGAATGAAAAACTGTTTTTT
TRBJ2-3	NA	NA	17	TRBV4-1	CASSPHGAVTSTDTQYF	TGCGCCAGCAGCCCACACGGGGCGGTTACTAGCACAGATACGCAGTATTTT
TRBJ2-6	NA	NA	15	TRBV7-2	CASRLGRSGANVLTF	TGTGCCAGCAGGTTGGGGAGATCTGGGGCCAACGTCCTGACTTTC
TRBJ1-6	NA	NA	13	TRBV29-1	CSVRTVNNSPLHF	TGCAGCGTGAGGACGGTTAATAATTCACCCCTCCACTTT
TRBJ2-3	NA	once	15	TRBV27	CASSPNTGLTDTQYF	TGTGCCAGCAGTCCTAATACAGGGTTAACAGATACGCAGTATTTT
TRBJ2-7	NA	NA	13	TRBV27	CASSSRVSNEQYF	TGTGCCAGCAGTTCCAGGGTTTCGAACGAGCAGTACTTC
TRBJ2-1	TRBD2	NA	16	TRBV7-9	CASSLAGTRGYNEQFF	TGTGCCAGCAGCTTAGCGGGGACTAGGGGATACAATGAGCAGTTCTTC
TRBJ2-3	NA	few	14	TRBV7-9	CASSSRDFTDTQYF	TGTGCCAGCAGCTCACGGGACTTCACAGATACGCAGTATTTT
TRBJ2-7	TRBD2	NA	13	TRBV6-5	CASTPGGRYEQYF	TGTGCCAGCACCCCGGGGGGAAGATACGAGCAGTACTTC
TRBJ2-1	NA	NA	12	TRBV6-2/TRBV6-3	CASSQGGNEQFF	TGTGCCAGCAGCCAAGGAGGGAATGAGCAGTTCTTC
TRBJ2-1	TRBD2	once	19	TRBV4-3	CASSQDLRTSGRGYNEQFF	TGCGCCAGCAGCCAAGATCTTCGAACTAGCGGGAGAGGCTACAATGAGCAGTTCTTC
TRBJ2-4	NA	NA	15	TRBV27	CASSEQGPDGGIQYF	TGTGCCAGCAGTGAACAGGGCCCTGACGGGGGCATTCAGTACTTC
TRBJ1-5	NA	NA	13	TRBV4-2	CASSQDANQPQHF	TGTGCCAGCAGCCAAGATGCCAATCAGCCCCAGCATTTT
TRBJ2-7	NA	many	11	TRBV20-1	CSATPGDEQYF	TGCAGTGCTACTCCCGGCGACGAGCAGTACTTC
TRBJ1-1	NA	NA	14	TRBV30	CAWSKGTLNTEAFF	TGTGCCTGGAGTAAAGGGACCTTGAACACTGAAGCTTTCTTT
TRBJ2-2	NA	NA	16	TRBV18	CASSPPAGVRTGELFF	TGTGCCAGCTCACCACCGGCAGGAGTGCGCACCGGGGAGCTGTTTTTT
TRBJ2-1	NA	NA	15	TRBV4-3	CASSRGNSMSFEQFF	TGCGCCAGCAGCAGGGGGAATTCCATGTCATTTGAGCAGTTCTTC
TRBJ1-3	NA	NA	14	TRBV30	CAWTIRGTGNTIYF	TGTGCCTGGACCATCCGGGGCACTGGAAACACCATATATTTT
TRBJ2-7	NA	NA	12	TRBV29-1	CSVGRVSGEQYF	TGCAGCGTTGGACGGGTTTCAGGCGAGCAGTACTTC
TRBJ2-7	NA	NA	15	TRBV5-4	CASSFGGGRAYEQYF	TGTGCCAGCAGCTTTGGGGGGGGGCGAGCGTACGAGCAGTACTTC
TRBJ1-1	NA	NA	14	TRBV5-1	CASSRTGSNTEAFF	TGCGCCAGCTCAAGAACAGGGTCCAACACTGAAGCTTTCTTT
TRBJ2-3	TRBD1	NA	16	TRBV24-1	CATSDTAGTATDTQYF	TGTGCCACCAGTGATACCGCCGGGACAGCCACTGATACGCAGTATTTT
TRBJ2-2	TRBD1	NA	14	TRBV29-1	CSVGETGSTGELFF	TGCAGCGTTGGTGAGACAGGGAGCACCGGGGAGCTGTTTTTT
TRBJ1-2	NA	NA	13	TRBV12-3/TRBV12-4	CASSLTAGIGYTF	TGTGCCAGCAGCCTGACAGCAGGAATAGGATACACCTTC
TRBJ2-1	TRBD2	NA	15	TRBV5-1	CASSLTTSGVNEQFF	TGCGCCAGCAGCTTGACGACTAGCGGGGTAAATGAGCAGTTCTTC
TRBJ2-1	NA	once	15	TRBV9	CASSVDGTSYNEQFF	TGTGCCAGCAGCGTAGATGGGACATCCTACAATGAGCAGTTCTTC
TRBJ1-5	NA	once	13	TRBV6-5	CASNMDYNQPQHF	TGTGCCAGCAACATGGATTATAATCAGCCCCAGCATTTT